This entry lists 15 T cell receptor beta chains sequenced from one sample in a study of blood T cell repertoires in COVID-19. Repertoires were generated with immunoSEQ multiplex PCR, while TCRdb's copy carries only in-frame clones and drops some. The sample contains some 150,000 clones, around 79% of which appear only once. The specimen sequenced was peripheral blood. The receptors come from an older woman with COVID-19, enrolled during active disease.

This chain uses TRBV11-2 with TRBJ2-1; 13 bases are shared with TRBD2. Germline assignment: CDR1 SGHAT and CDR2 FQNNGV. Germline trimming cut 1 base from V and 8 bases from J; bases unmatched to any gene: 5. CDR3 length equals 16 residues. CDR3 DNA sequence: TGTGCCAGCAGCTTAGGCCGACTAGCGGGGGGACATGAGCAGTTCTTC. Translating gives CASSLGRLAGGHEQFF.

The rearrangement joins TRBV7-2 to TRBJ2-1; 7 nucleotides agree with TRBD1. Germline V gives CDR1 SGHTA, CDR2 FQGNSA. This CDR3 spans 15 amino acids. Trimming took 1 base from V and 4 from J; bases not matched to a gene: 4. CDR3 region: CASSLGTGVYNEQFF. CDR3 DNA: TGTGCCAGCAGCTTAGGGACAGGAGTTTACAATGAGCAGTTCTTC. Drawing the rest from reference TRBV7-2 and TRBJ2-1, the complete variable domain is GAGVSQSPSNKVTEKGKDVELRCDPISGHTALYWYRQSLGQGLEFLIYFQGNSAPDKSGLPSDRFSAERTGGSVSTLTIQRTQQEDSAVYLCASSLGTGVYNEQFFGPGTRLTVL.

This sequence joins TRBV30 and TRBJ1-5; TRBD1 aligns across 10 bases. CDR3 length: 14 residues. The V gene end was trimmed by 0 bases and the J gene end by 7 bases; junction bases not matched to a gene: 3. The germline gives CDR1 GTSNPN, CDR2 SVGIG (reference sequence). DNA for the CDR3: TGTGCCTGGAGTGTACGGGACAGGGGCCAGCCCCAGCATTTT. It codes for CAWSVRDRGQPQHF.

This clone turned up a few times. The rearrangement joins TRBV19 to TRBJ2-7; possibly TRBD1 for D (6 bases). Trimming cost V 5 bases and J 6 bases, with 20 bases left between them. In germline, CDR1 is LNHDA, CDR2 SQIVND (reference sequence). The CDR3 has 15 residues. As DNA, the CDR3 is TGTGCCAGTAGTCTCCGAGGGGGTCCTGGTGTCGAGCAGTACTTC. This sequence encodes CASSLRGGPGVEQYF. The variable domain in full, completed from reference TRBV19 and TRBJ2-7, reads DGGITQSPKYLFRKEGQNVTLSCEQNLNHDAMYWYRQDPGQGLRLIYYSQIVNDFQKGDIAEGYSVSREKKESFPLTVTSAQKNPTAFYLCASSLRGGPGVEQYFGPGTRLTVT.

The chain combines TRBV19 with TRBJ1-2; 10 bases fit TRBD1. The V segment lost 1 base and the J segment 8 bases; nucleotides outside the gene matches: 13. This CDR3 contains 17 residues. CDR1 and CDR2 from the germline V gene are LNHDA and SQIVND (reference sequence). As DNA, the CDR3 is TGTGCCAGTAGTATAGGCGCCGGGACAGGGGCCTCGGGAGGCTACACCTTC. Translating it yields CASSIGAGTGASGGYTF.

V gene TRBV5-1 combines with J gene TRBJ2-1; TRBD1 might be the D (6 bases). This CDR3 comprises 17 residues. The V gene's germline CDR1 is SGHRS and CDR2 YFSETQ. Trimming pared 4 bases from V and 0 bases from J, leaving 17 bases between. DNA for the CDR3: TGCGCCAGCAGCCCTTCCGGGACAAAGAGCTCCTACAATGAGCAGTTCTTC. Its translation is CASSPSGTKSSYNEQFF.

The rearrangement joins TRBV2 to TRBJ2-7, with 11 bases identical to TRBD2. Germline values: CDR1 SNHLY, CDR2 FYNNEI. This CDR3 has 14 residues. After removal of 4 bases from V and 7 bases from J, the junction contained 6 bases not matched to a gene. The CDR3 region is CASSARGLAVEQYF. The CDR3 DNA reads TGTGCCAGCAGTGCCCGGGGACTAGCGGTTGAGCAGTACTTC.

V and J are TRBV7-9 and TRBJ2-4; TRBD1 matches 11 bases. This CDR3 spans 19 amino acids. The V and J ends lost 5 bases and 0 bases, in that order; junction bases with no gene match: 12. Germline V gene data show CDR1 as SEHNR and CDR2 as FQNEAQ (reference sequence). The CDR3 loop is CASSMGQGVRWSAKNIQYF. The CDR3 nucleotides read TGTGCCAGCAGCATGGGACAGGGGGTACGATGGTCAGCCAAAAACATTCAGTACTTC.

V usage is TRBV7-2 and J usage is TRBJ1-5; no definite D call. Germline CDR1 SGHTA, CDR2 FQGNSA. The CDR3 consists of 16 residues. Trimming pared 1 base from V and 1 base from J, leaving 11 bases between. The CDR3 sequence: CASSLDGWQSNQPQHF. The CDR3 region has the DNA TGTGCCAGCAGCTTAGACGGGTGGCAGAGCAATCAGCCCCAGCATTTT.

The chain is built from TRBV2 and TRBJ2-5, with TRBD1 matching 9 bases. The CDR3 contains 14 residues. CDR1 and CDR2 from the germline V gene are SNHLY and FYNNEI. V dropped 5 bases and J dropped 4; count of bases not matched to a gene: 5. CDR3: CASSLQGAGETQYF. The DNA of the CDR3 is TGTGCCAGCAGTCTACAGGGGGCTGGAGAGACCCAGTACTTC.

This sequence joins TRBV29-1 and TRBJ2-3, with D maybe TRBD1 (5 bases). The V end lost 7 bases, the J end lost 0 bases, and 17 bases lay between the germline ends. The CDR3 loop spans 15 amino acids. Germline lookup yields CDR1 SQVTM and CDR2 ANQGSEA. DNA of the CDR3: TGCAGCGGCCAGGTGGGGCTCCTTAGCACAGATACGCAGTATTTT. This gives the protein CSGQVGLLSTDTQYF.

The CDR3, as DNA: TGTGCCAGCAGCTTAGTACAGGCAGGGTCTTACGAGCAGTACTTC. As protein: CASSLVQAGSYEQYF. This chain joins TRBV11-2 and TRBJ2-7; the D gene is possibly TRBD1 (5 bases). In germline, CDR1 is SGHAT, CDR2 FQNNGV. V lost 1 base and J lost 4, with 14 bases in between. The CDR3 is made up of 15 amino acids.

This rearrangement joins TRBV5-1 to TRBJ2-1, with TRBD2 identical over 8 bases. CDR1 and CDR2 (germline): SGHRS, YFSETQ. Trimming cost V 4 bases and J 9 bases; bases outside gene matches: 6. CDR3 size: 13 residues. As DNA, the CDR3 is TGCGCCAGCAGCCCGGGACTAGTGGCTGAGCAGTTCTTC. As protein: CASSPGLVAEQFF.

This clone appeared a single time. The V call is TRBV28, the J call TRBJ2-5, with D possibly TRBD1 on 5 matching bases. The CDR3 has 14 amino acids. Germline assignment: CDR1 MDHEN and CDR2 SYDVKM. Deletions cut 2 bases from V and 2 bases from J, with 9 bases between. This CDR3 reads CASSLAGMQETQYF. The CDR3 region has the DNA TGTGCCAGCAGTTTAGCAGGGATGCAAGAGACCCAGTACTTC.

V usage is TRBV19 and J usage is TRBJ1-5; 8 nucleotides agree with TRBD1. After removal of 4 bases from V and 0 bases from J, the junction contained 2 bases not matched to a gene. Germline lookup yields CDR1 LNHDA and CDR2 SQIVND (reference sequence). CDR3 length: 15 amino acids. The chain's CDR3 is CASSRQGYSNQPQHF. The CDR3 bases are TGTGCCAGTAGTAGACAGGGGTATAGCAATCAGCCCCAGCATTTT.